This T cell receptor beta chain was sequenced during a study of Graves' ophthalmopathy and Graves' hyperthyroidism. Study-wide points: Most clonotypes expanded in thyroid above 0.001 frequency were present in blood too.

RNA transcripts yielded amplified TCR beta CDR3 regions. First-round RT-PCR employed HTBI primers, with a second-round multiplex PCR after it. TCRdb itself ran the multiplex PCR reads through MiXCR, one entry per CDR3 protein. Found here are 650,000 to 900,000 distinct CDR3 sequences, around 40% of them singletons; the top ten hold approximately 46%. This clonotype was counted between two and nine times. Its target is unknown. CDR1 and CDR2 (germline): LNHDA, SQIVND (reference sequence). V lost 9 bases and J lost 4, with 16 bases in between. This CDR3 comprises 14 residues. Clinicians diagnosed using symptoms, serum thyroxine, TRAb, thyroid ultrasound and orbital computed tomography. The PBMCs had their origin in about 9.7 ml of fresh peripheral blood.

The V and J genes are TRBV19 and TRBJ1-5; D is undetermined. Input material: peripheral blood. This receptor was identified in an adult man with Graves' ophthalmopathy. The DNA of the CDR3 is TGTGCCAGCAAGGAATTCACGGAAAATCAGCCCCAGCATTTT. Its protein product is CASKEFTENQPQHF.